This T cell receptor (beta chain) originates from a study of blood T cell repertoires in COVID-19. As for this clone: One end of the junction does not line up with germline, which may come from a read error.

The germline V gene has CDR1 KGHSH and CDR2 LQKENI. The CDR3 consists of 18 residues. Original methodology: Nucleated cell number was recorded as an estimate derived from reference gene primer amplification. The data were produced by immunoSEQ multiplex PCR, yet TCRdb's version contains in-frame clones alone and is incomplete. V and J calls and clone size follow that table, whereas D and trimming were derived from the DNA. The sample lists roughly 80,000 clones, approximately 82% seen once, with 9% in the top ten. The clonotype was recovered from a human donor in a cohort sampled during active COVID-19. Sequenced sample: peripheral blood. The rearrangement joins TRBV18 to TRBJ2-7, with 11 bases lining up with TRBD2. CDR3 loop: CASSPLPSSGGSLQEQYF. In DNA form, the CDR3 reads TGTGCCAGCTCGCCACTGCCCTCTAGCGGGGGGTCGCTACAGGAGCAGTACTTC.